This TCR beta chain comes out of a study of monozygotic twins with inflammatory bowel disease. TCRdb reprocessed the 5' RACE reads and stores each CDR3 protein as one record, lacking DNA. This table holds around 200,000 distinct CDR3 sequences. Worth noting for this clonotype: The antigen is undetermined.

Overall study results and limits: No single strong signal or clonotype associated with IBD was supported.

This CDR3 is built from 13 residues. Germline loops: CDR1 SGHRS, CDR2 YFSETQ. The receptor's source is a human donor with ulcerative colitis or Crohn's disease, or a healthy co-twin of an affected twin (not recorded which). The sequencing sample was made of blood. J is TRBJ1-1 and V is TRBV5-1; the D gene TCRdb calls, TRBD1, cannot be checked with no DNA. This CDR3 is CASSQTGDTEAFF.